A single sample gave rise to the 23 T cell receptor beta chains below, sequenced in a study of T cell changes during pregnancy in multiple sclerosis. The assay was immunoSEQ multiplex PCR, and TCRdb's table has in-frame clones only and misses some. The table has tens of thousands of clones, 90% seen once. The sample consisted of peripheral blood, taken in the third trimester of pregnancy. These receptors were taken from a female donor in good health, enrolled as a control in a pregnancy study.

The chain has TRBV6-6 and TRBJ1-6, with a tentative D call TRBD1 (6 bases). The germline CDR1 and CDR2 sequences are MNHNY and SVGAGI (reference sequence). CDR3 size: 13 residues. V was cut by 9 bases and J by 10 bases, with 16 bases left in between. DNA for the CDR3: TGTGCCAGTAGCCCGGACAGTCTCTCACCCCTCCACTTT. Translated, it gives CASSPDSLSPLHF.

J is TRBJ2-1 and V is TRBV19, with D hard to call. The germline V and J ends were trimmed by 8 bases and 3 bases, with 14 bases remaining between them. Germline values: CDR1 LNHDA, CDR2 SQIVND (reference sequence). The CDR3 runs 14 residues. The DNA of the CDR3 is TGTGCCAGTGGTGCGATGGGCAACTACAATGAGCAGTTCTTC. It yields the protein CASGAMGNYNEQFF. The whole variable domain, remainder taken from reference TRBV19 and TRBJ2-1, is DGGITQSPKYLFRKEGQNVTLSCEQNLNHDAMYWYRQDPGQGLRLIYYSQIVNDFQKGDIAEGYSVSREKKESFPLTVTSAQKNPTAFYLCASGAMGNYNEQFFGPGTRLTVL.

The rearrangement uses TRBV27 and TRBJ2-5, with 15 bases that match TRBD2. V was clipped by 5 bases and J by 5 bases; unmatched bases: 3. The CDR3 covers 15 residues. Germline V lookup: CDR1 MNHEY, CDR2 SMNVEV (reference sequence). The CDR3 DNA is TGTGCCAGCAGTCCTGGGACTAGCGGGAGGGAGACCCAGTACTTC. It encodes CASSPGTSGRETQYF.

CDR3 nucleotide sequence: TGTGCCAGCTCGCCTAAGGGGGAACAGTCTTACTATGGCTACACCTTC. Amino acid sequence: CASSPKGEQSYYGYTF. The chain recombines TRBV18 with TRBJ1-2; weak D call: TRBD1 (6 bases). V was shortened by 6 bases and J by 3 bases, with 20 bases between the two germline ends. Germline CDR1 is KGHSH and CDR2 is LQKENI. The CDR3 totals 16 residues.

This chain connects TRBV6-5 to TRBJ2-3; TRBD1 matches 8 bases. This CDR3 has 16 residues. The V gene end was trimmed by 1 base and the J gene end by 3 bases; junction bases not matched to a gene: 6. Germline CDR1 and CDR2: MNHEY and SVGAGI. CDR3: CASSYFGTGRTDTQYF. The CDR3, as DNA: TGTGCCAGCAGTTACTTCGGGACAGGACGTACAGATACGCAGTATTTT.

The rearrangement links TRBV7-2 to TRBJ2-2, with 13 bases matching TRBD2. Per germline, CDR1 SGHTA and CDR2 FQGNSA. Trimming took 6 bases from V and 3 from J; bases not matched to a gene: 7. This CDR3 contains 17 residues. This CDR3 is CASRVGLAGAYTGELFF. Here the CDR3 DNA reads TGTGCCAGCAGGGTAGGACTAGCGGGGGCGTACACCGGGGAGCTGTTTTTT.

V is TRBV19 and J is TRBJ1-1, with D maybe TRBD1 (5 bases). V lost 2 bases and J 7 bases, leaving 5 bases between the germline ends. Germline CDR1 LNHDA, CDR2 SQIVND (reference sequence). The CDR3 covers 11 residues. The CDR3 here is CASSIQGEAFF. In DNA form, the CDR3 reads TGTGCCAGTAGTATACAGGGTGAAGCTTTCTTT.

As DNA, the CDR3 is TGTGCCAGCAGTTTGGCAGGGGGAAATTCACCCCTCCACTTT. Amino acids: CASSLAGGNSPLHF. The rearrangement links TRBV6-5 to TRBJ1-6, with TRBD1 matching 7 bases. The ends lost 4 bases at V and 7 bases at J; junction bases unmatched: 4. This CDR3 has 14 amino acids. Germline values: CDR1 MNHEY, CDR2 SVGAGI.

The chain links TRBV20-1 to TRBJ1-5, with D perhaps matching TRBD1 (5 bases). The CDR3 loop spans 11 amino acids. Trimming removed 6 bases at V and 4 bases at J, with 7 bases between. Germline V gene data show CDR1 as DFQATT and CDR2 as SNEGSKA (reference sequence). The DNA for the CDR3 is TGCAGTGCGGCAGGGAATCAGCCCCAGCATTTT. The encoded protein is CSAAGNQPQHF.

This chain connects TRBV5-8 to TRBJ2-7; TRBD2 matches at 10 bases. The CDR3 length is 15 residues. V shed 4 bases, J shed 3 bases, and the junction held 7 bases outside the gene matches. Per the germline V gene, CDR1 is SGHTS and CDR2 is YDEGEE. The CDR3 nucleotides read TGTGCCAGCAGCCCTGACGGACTAGCGGACTACGAGCAGTACTTC. Translating it yields CASSPDGLADYEQYF. Looking up the rest from reference TRBV5-8 and TRBJ2-7 gives the full variable domain: EAGVTQSPTHLIKTRGQQATLRCSPISGHTSVYWYQQALGLGLQFLLWYDEGEERNRGNFPPRFSGRQFPNYSSELNVNALELEDSALYLCASSPDGLADYEQYFGPGTRLTVT.

This chain connects TRBV9 to TRBJ1-2; D gene uncertain. Trimming took 0 bases from V and 7 from J, leaving 10 bases between them. This CDR3 contains 13 residues. Germline V gives CDR1 SGDLS, CDR2 YYNGEE. The CDR3 sequence is CASSVDGMGGYTF. In nucleotides, the CDR3 is TGTGCCAGCAGCGTAGACGGGATGGGTGGCTACACCTTC.

The V and J genes are TRBV5-5 and TRBJ2-5, with TRBD2 identical over 13 bases. The germline V gene has CDR1 SGHKS and CDR2 YYEKEE (reference sequence). With 0 bases clipped from V and 4 bases from J, the junction kept 0 bases outside the gene matches. CDR3 size: 15 residues. The CDR3 coding sequence is TGTGCCAGCAGCTTGGGGACTAGCGGGGGAGAGACCCAGTACTTC. Translated: CASSLGTSGGETQYF.

The chain joins TRBV19 to TRBJ2-2; 12 nucleotides line up with TRBD1. The J segment lost 6 bases and the V segment lost 7 bases, leaving 12 bases of the junction unmatched. Germline V lookup: CDR1 LNHDA, CDR2 SQIVND (reference sequence). CDR3 length equals 17 residues. The CDR3 DNA sequence: TGTGCCAGTAACAACCTCGCCGGGACAGGGGGCTCCGGGGAGCTGTTTTTT. It is translated as CASNNLAGTGGSGELFF.

The chain recombines TRBV4-3 with TRBJ2-3; 7 bases line up with TRBD2. The CDR3 spans 15 residues. Losses at the gene ends were 0 bases for V and 2 bases for J; bases not matched to a gene: 2. The germline gives CDR1 LGHNA, CDR2 YSLEER. Written as DNA, the CDR3 is TGCGCCAGCAGCCAAGACCGGGACTACACAGATACGCAGTATTTT. Protein product: CASSQDRDYTDTQYF.

V is TRBV29-1 and J is TRBJ1-4, with 9 bases fitting TRBD1. The CDR3 is made up of 15 amino acids. The germline V gene encodes CDR1 SQVTM and CDR2 ANQGSEA. J lost 4 bases, V lost 4 bases, and 7 bases had no gene match. In DNA form, the CDR3 reads TGCAGCGTTGCCCACCTGACAGGGGGTAATGAAAAACTGTTTTTT. Translating it yields CSVAHLTGGNEKLFF.

V usage is TRBV9 and J usage is TRBJ2-3, with TRBD1 matching over 9 bases. Trimming at V came to 4 bases and at J to 5 bases, leaving 8 bases not matched to a gene. The CDR3 is made up of 15 amino acids. CDR1 and CDR2 from the germline V gene are SGDLS and YYNGEE. CDR3 sequence reads: CASSRRTGDLDTQYF. Written as DNA, the CDR3 is TGTGCCAGCAGCCGAAGGACAGGGGATCTAGATACGCAGTATTTT.

The chain uses TRBV29-1 and TRBJ2-1, with D possibly TRBD1 on 5 matching bases. Germline values: CDR1 SQVTM, CDR2 ANQGSEA. The V gene lost 8 bases and the J gene lost 7 bases, with 18 bases spanning the gap. This CDR3 has 13 residues. The CDR3 region has the DNA TGCAGCACCAGGGCCTTTGGGAAAAATGAGCAGTTCTTC. The encoded protein is CSTRAFGKNEQFF.

The chain couples TRBV5-6 to TRBJ1-2, with 7 bases lining up with TRBD1. Trimming at V came to 5 bases and at J to 7 bases, leaving 5 bases not matched to a gene. Looked up from germline, CDR1 is SGHDT and CDR2 is YYEEEE. There are 12 residues in the CDR3. The CDR3 loop reads CASSTDRVGYTF. DNA of the CDR3: TGTGCCAGCAGTACCGACAGGGTTGGCTACACCTTC.

The table lists this clone with a count of one. J is TRBJ2-7 and V is TRBV19; D possibly corresponds to TRBD1 (7 bases). The CDR3 totals 14 residues. Trimming left V 3 bases short and J 3 bases short, with 12 bases between. Germline V gene lookup returns CDR1 LNHDA and CDR2 SQIVND (reference sequence). The DNA for the CDR3 is TGTGCCAGTAGTATTCAGGGGGACTTCTACGAGCAGTACTTC. This sequence encodes CASSIQGDFYEQYF.

This clone was seen once. The chain recombines TRBV25-1 with TRBJ2-2, with TRBD1 matching over 8 bases. This CDR3 is built from 15 residues. With V trimmed by 3 bases and J by 2 bases, 2 bases remained unmatched. Germline V lookup: CDR1 MGHDK, CDR2 SYGVNS. This chain's CDR3 is CASSDPGGNTGELFF. As DNA, the CDR3 is TGTGCCAGCAGTGACCCAGGGGGCAACACCGGGGAGCTGTTTTTT.

The chain employs TRBV30 and TRBJ2-7; TRBD2 might be the D (6 bases). The CDR3 has 14 amino acids. With 0 bases removed from V and 6 bases from J, the gap between germline ends came to 15 bases. Germline V gene data show CDR1 as GTSNPN and CDR2 as SVGIG (reference sequence). The CDR3 DNA follows: TGTGCCTGGAGTGTAGTTGGAGGGTCTGGCGAGCAGTACTTC. This gives the protein CAWSVVGGSGEQYF.

Only one count was recorded for this clone. The V call is TRBV5-6, the J call TRBJ2-7; the D gene is possibly TRBD2 (6 bases). Germline values: CDR1 SGHDT, CDR2 YYEEEE. V was clipped by 0 bases and J by 0 bases, with 10 bases between them. The CDR3 is 15 amino acids. CDR3 protein: CASSLDGGASYEQYF. DNA for the CDR3: TGTGCCAGCAGCTTGGACGGCGGGGCCTCCTACGAGCAGTACTTC.

The chain carries TRBV27 and TRBJ1-1; the match to TRBD1 covers 7 bases. Per germline, CDR1 MNHEY and CDR2 SMNVEV (reference sequence). CDR3 length: 17 amino acids. V dropped 4 bases and J dropped 0; count of bases not matched to a gene: 11. Written as DNA, the CDR3 is TGTGCCAGCAGTTCCCTCAGCAGGGGGACCTTGAACACTGAAGCTTTCTTT. It translates to CASSSLSRGTLNTEAFF.